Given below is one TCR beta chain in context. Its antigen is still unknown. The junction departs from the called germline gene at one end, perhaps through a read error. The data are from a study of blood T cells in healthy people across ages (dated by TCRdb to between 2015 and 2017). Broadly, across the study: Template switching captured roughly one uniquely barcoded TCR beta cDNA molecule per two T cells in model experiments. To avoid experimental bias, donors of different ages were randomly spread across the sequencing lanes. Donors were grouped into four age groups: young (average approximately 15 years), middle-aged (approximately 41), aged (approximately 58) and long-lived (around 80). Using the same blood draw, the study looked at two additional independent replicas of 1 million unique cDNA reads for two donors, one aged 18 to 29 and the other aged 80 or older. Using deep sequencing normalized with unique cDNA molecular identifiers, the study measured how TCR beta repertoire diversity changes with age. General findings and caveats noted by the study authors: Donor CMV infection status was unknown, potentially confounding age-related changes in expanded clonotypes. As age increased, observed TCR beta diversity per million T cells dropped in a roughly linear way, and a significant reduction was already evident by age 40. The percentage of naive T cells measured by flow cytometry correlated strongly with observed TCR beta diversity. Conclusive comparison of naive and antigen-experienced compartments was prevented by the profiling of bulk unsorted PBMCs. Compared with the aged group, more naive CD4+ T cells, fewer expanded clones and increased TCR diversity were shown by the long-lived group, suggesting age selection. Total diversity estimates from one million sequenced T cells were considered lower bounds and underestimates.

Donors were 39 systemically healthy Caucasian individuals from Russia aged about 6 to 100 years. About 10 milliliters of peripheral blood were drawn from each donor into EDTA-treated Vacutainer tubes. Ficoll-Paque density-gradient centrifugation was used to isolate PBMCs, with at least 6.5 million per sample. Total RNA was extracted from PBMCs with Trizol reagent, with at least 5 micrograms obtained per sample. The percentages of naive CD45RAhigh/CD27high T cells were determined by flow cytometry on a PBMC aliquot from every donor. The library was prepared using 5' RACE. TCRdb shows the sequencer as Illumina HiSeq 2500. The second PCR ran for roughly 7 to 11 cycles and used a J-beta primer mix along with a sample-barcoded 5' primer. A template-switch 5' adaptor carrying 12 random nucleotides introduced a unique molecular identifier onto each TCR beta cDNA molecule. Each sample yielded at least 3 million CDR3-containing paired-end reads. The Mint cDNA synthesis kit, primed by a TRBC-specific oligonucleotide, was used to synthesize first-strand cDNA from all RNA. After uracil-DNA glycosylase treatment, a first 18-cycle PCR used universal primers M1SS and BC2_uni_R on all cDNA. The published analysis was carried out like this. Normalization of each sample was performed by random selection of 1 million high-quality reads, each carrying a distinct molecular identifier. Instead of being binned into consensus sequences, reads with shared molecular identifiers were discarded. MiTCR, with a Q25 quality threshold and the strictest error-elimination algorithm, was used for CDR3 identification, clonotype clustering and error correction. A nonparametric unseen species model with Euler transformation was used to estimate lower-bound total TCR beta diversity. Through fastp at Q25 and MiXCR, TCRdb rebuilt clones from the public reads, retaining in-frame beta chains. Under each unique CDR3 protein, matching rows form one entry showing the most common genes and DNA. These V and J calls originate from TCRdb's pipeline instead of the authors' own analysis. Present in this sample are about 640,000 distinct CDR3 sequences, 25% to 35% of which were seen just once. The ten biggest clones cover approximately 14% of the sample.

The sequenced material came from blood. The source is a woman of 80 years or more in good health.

The DNA sequence is given as TGTGCCAGCAGTCCTCGGGGAGATGGGACCAACGTCCTGACTTTC. This translates into CASSPRGDGTNVLTF. Rearrangement joined TRBV28 to TRBJ2-6, with TRBD2 as a weak D call on 5 bases. The CDR3 spans 15 residues, from the cysteine through the phenylalanine. Only CDR3 DNA is held: 45 bases, read in frame from base 1. The germline V gene yields MDHEN for CDR1 and SYDVKM for CDR2.